Following are 20 T cell receptor beta chains from one sample sequenced in a study of cytomegalovirus exposure and HLA in healthy donors. It was with 60 Vbeta and 13 Jbeta primers that the PCR ran. Sequencing used immunoSEQ multiplex PCR; TCRdb keeps in-frame clones, though not all of them. The sample comprises fewer than 150,000 clones, around 75% of which are singletons, and around 1.3% rests with the top ten. The sample was PBMCs. Receptors were obtained from a female donor in good health and CMV-seronegative.

The rearrangement uses TRBV5-4 and TRBJ2-5, with D possibly TRBD2 on 7 matching bases. This CDR3 region has 15 residues. Trimming cost V 4 bases and J 5 bases, with 18 bases left between them. Germline-derived CDR1 and CDR2 are SGHNT and YYREEE (reference sequence). CDR3 sequence: CASSLYAGAGETQYF. The DNA of the CDR3 is TGTGCCAGCAGCCTCTATGCGGGGGCGGGGGAGACCCAGTACTTC.

This chain joins TRBV7-2 and TRBJ2-7; D uncertain. The CDR3 contains 12 residues. V was pared by 2 bases and J by 6 bases, with 8 bases between. Germline V gives CDR1 SGHTA, CDR2 FQGNSA. The CDR3 region is CASSLILFEQYF. The CDR3 coding sequence is TGTGCCAGCAGCTTAATCCTATTCGAGCAGTACTTC.

The chain joins TRBV7-8 to TRBJ2-7; D is unclear. Trimming left V 1 base short and J 0 bases short, with 10 bases between. The CDR3 totals 15 residues. In germline, CDR1 is SGHVS, CDR2 FQNEAQ. As DNA, the CDR3 is TGTGCCAGCAGCTTAGGGCGACTCTTCTCCTACGAGCAGTACTTC. Protein product: CASSLGRLFSYEQYF.

The rearrangement uses TRBV18 and TRBJ1-1, with 8 nucleotides matching TRBD1. Germline CDR1 reads KGHSH; CDR2 reads LQKENI. Losses at the gene ends were 8 bases for V and 4 bases for J; bases not matched to a gene: 6. The CDR3 is made up of 13 amino acids. The CDR3 bases are TGTGCCAGCGCATCCACAGGGGGCACTGAAGCTTTCTTT. Amino acids: CASASTGGTEAFF.

This clone has only a few counts. The chain uses TRBV9 and TRBJ2-2; D might be TRBD2 (5 bases). This CDR3 region has 16 residues. V lost 0 bases and J lost 6, with 15 bases in between. The V gene's germline CDR1 is SGDLS and CDR2 YYNGEE. CDR3 in DNA: TGTGCCAGCAGCGTAGCTACGTGGTCTAGCCCCGGGGAGCTGTTTTTT. Translation gives CASSVATWSSPGELFF.

The V call is TRBV9, the J call TRBJ2-3, with 12 bases identical to TRBD2. Germline V lookup: CDR1 SGDLS, CDR2 YYNGEE. The CDR3 is 16 amino acids. J lost 2 bases, V lost 4 bases, and 5 bases had no gene match. In nucleotides, the CDR3 is TGTGCCAGCAGCTTAACTAGCGGGAGGAACACAGATACGCAGTATTTT. Protein: CASSLTSGRNTDTQYF.

This chain uses TRBV29-1 with TRBJ2-7; 12 nucleotides line up with TRBD2. Per the germline V gene, CDR1 is SQVTM and CDR2 is ANQGSEA. This CDR3 contains 14 residues. The V gene end was trimmed by 6 bases and the J gene end by 1 base; junction bases not matched to a gene: 4. The CDR3: CSVNGLAGSYEQYF. The CDR3 region has the DNA TGCAGCGTCAACGGACTAGCGGGGTCCTACGAGCAGTACTTC.

This chain uses TRBV11-2 with TRBJ1-5; unclear D gene. V was trimmed by 2 bases and J by 0 bases, leaving 5 bases between them. Germline CDR1 reads SGHAT; CDR2 reads FQNNGV. The CDR3 consists of 14 residues. The CDR3 nucleotides are TGTGCCAGCAGCTTACACAGTAGCAATCAGCCCCAGCATTTT. Amino acid sequence: CASSLHSSNQPQHF. Full variable domain (rest looked up from reference TRBV11-2 and TRBJ1-5): EAGVAQSPRYKIIEKRQSVAFWCNPISGHATLYWYQQILGQGPKLLIQFQNNGVVDDSQLPKDRFSAERLKGVDSTLKIQPAKLEDSAVYLCASSLHSSNQPQHFGDGTRLSIL.

The chain's CDR3 is CASSPNYRPGRGWDTEAFF. The CDR3 nucleotides read TGTGCCAGCAGTCCGAACTACCGGCCTGGGAGGGGTTGGGACACTGAAGCTTTCTTT. This chain links TRBV28 with TRBJ1-1; TRBD1 is a possible D gene (5 bases). V was trimmed by 5 bases and J by 3 bases, leaving 28 bases between them. The CDR3 extends over 19 amino acids. CDR1 and CDR2 from the germline V gene are MDHEN and SYDVKM.

V is TRBV7-8 and J is TRBJ2-3; D perhaps matches TRBD1 (5 bases). The germline V gene has CDR1 SGHVS and CDR2 FQNEAQ. The V and J ends lost 1 base and 13 bases respectively, with 15 bases between them. CDR3 length: 13 residues. The CDR3 DNA reads TGTGCCAGCAGCTTAGATCAGGGCAGGGTTAAGTATTTT. Encoded protein: CASSLDQGRVKYF.

This clone appeared once. The gene calls are TRBV27 and TRBJ1-3, with D hard to call. Between the trimmed V and J ends, which lost 5 bases and 3 bases, there was a span of 8 bases. This CDR3 contains 13 residues. In germline, CDR1 is MNHEY, CDR2 SMNVEV (reference sequence). This CDR3 is CASSPLGGNTIYF. The CDR3 coding sequence is TGTGCCAGCAGTCCCCTCGGTGGAAACACCATATATTTT.

This clone came up a few times. The chain joins TRBV5-1 to TRBJ1-1, with D possibly TRBD1 on 5 matching bases. Per the germline V gene, CDR1 is SGHRS and CDR2 is YFSETQ. This CDR3 has 14 residues. The V and J ends lost 0 bases and 4 bases respectively, with 10 bases between them. The CDR3: CASSLVQGPTEAFF. CDR3 nucleotide sequence: TGCGCCAGCAGCTTGGTTCAGGGTCCCACTGAAGCTTTCTTT.

The chain has TRBV2 and TRBJ1-1, with 11 bases identical to TRBD1. Germline trimming cut 5 bases from V and 5 bases from J; bases unmatched to any gene: 4. CDR1 is SNHLY and CDR2 is FYNNEI in the germline V gene. This CDR3 has 14 residues. The CDR3 DNA sequence: TGTGCCAGCAGTAAGGGACAGGGGGGGACTGAAGCTTTCTTT. It is translated as CASSKGQGGTEAFF.

V usage is TRBV30 and J usage is TRBJ1-2; weak D call: TRBD1 (5 bases). Germline V gives CDR1 GTSNPN, CDR2 SVGIG (reference sequence). The CDR3 loop spans 12 amino acids. Trimming cost V 3 bases and J 7 bases, with 12 bases left between them. For the CDR3, the DNA is TGTGCCTGGAGCAGGGTTGTCTGTGGCTACACCTTC. Amino acid sequence: CAWSRVVCGYTF. The complete variable domain, with remaining parts taken from reference TRBV30 and TRBJ1-2, reads SQTIHQWPATLVQPVGSPLSLECTVEGTSNPNLYWYRQAAGRGLQLLFYSVGIGQISSEVPQNLSASRPQDRQFILSSKKLLLSDSGFYLCAWSRVVCGYTFGSGTRLTVV.

This chain links TRBV2 with TRBJ2-7; TRBD2 is a possible D gene (6 bases). Trimming pared 8 bases from V and 3 bases from J, leaving 11 bases between. CDR3 length: 12 residues. Germline V gene data show CDR1 as SNHLY and CDR2 as FYNNEI. The CDR3 loop is CASGRTYYEQYF. CDR3 DNA sequence: TGTGCCAGCGGGAGGACCTACTACGAGCAGTACTTC.

This chain connects TRBV30 to TRBJ2-1; 15 bases are a match to TRBD2. The CDR3 consists of 16 residues. Germline lookup yields CDR1 GTSNPN and CDR2 SVGIG (reference sequence). Trimming at V came to 3 bases and at J to 7 bases, leaving 7 bases not matched to a gene. The CDR3 DNA follows: TGTGCCTGGAGGACTCGGACTAGCGGGAGGGCAAATGAGCAGTTCTTC. Translation gives CAWRTRTSGRANEQFF.

The rearrangement uses TRBV7-9 and TRBJ2-7; 8 nucleotides line up with TRBD1. This CDR3 contains 15 residues. The germline CDR1 and CDR2 sequences are SEHNR and FQNEAQ (reference sequence). With 3 bases clipped from V and 4 bases from J, the junction kept 8 bases outside the gene matches. CDR3: CASSFPTGAEYEQYF. The CDR3 bases are TGTGCCAGCAGCTTTCCGACAGGGGCTGAATACGAGCAGTACTTC.

The chain couples TRBV7-3 to TRBJ2-5; weak D call: TRBD2 (6 bases). V lost 1 base and J 5 bases, leaving 8 bases between the germline ends. The V gene's germline CDR1 is SGHTA and CDR2 FQGTGA. CDR3 length: 13 amino acids. The CDR3: CASSLRGRETQYF. The CDR3 DNA is TGTGCCAGCAGCTTAAGAGGGAGGGAGACCCAGTACTTC.

This chain links TRBV7-3 with TRBJ1-1; 7 bases map to TRBD1. Per the germline V gene, CDR1 is SGHTA and CDR2 is FQGTGA. The junction had 4 bases not matched to a gene; V was cut back by 5 bases and J by 1 base. CDR3 length equals 14 residues. The CDR3 region is CASSRDSQNTEAFF. The CDR3 DNA reads as TGTGCCAGCAGCCGGGACAGCCAGAACACTGAAGCTTTCTTT. The whole variable domain, remainder taken from reference TRBV7-3 and TRBJ1-1, is GAGVSQTPSNKVTEKGKYVELRCDPISGHTALYWYRQSLGQGPEFLIYFQGTGAADDSGLPNDRFFAVRPEGSVSTLKIQRTERGDSAVYLCASSRDSQNTEAFFGQGTRLTVV.

This rearrangement joins TRBV4-1 to TRBJ1-5; 8 bases match TRBD1. The CDR3 sequence is 16 residues long. CDR1 MGHRA and CDR2 YSYEKL come from the germline V gene. V shed 3 bases, J shed 0 bases, and the junction held 4 bases outside the gene matches. CDR3 DNA sequence: TGCGCCAGCAGCCACAGGACAGGGTTTAGCAATCAGCCCCAGCATTTT. This codes for CASSHRTGFSNQPQHF.